Below are 7 T cell receptor beta chains sequenced from a single sample in a study of blood T cell repertoires in COVID-19. Sequencing was performed with immunoSEQ multiplex PCR; in TCRdb, only in-frame clones are kept and a portion is missing. The repertoire has around 300,000 clones, roughly 87% of them found once; the top ten carry almost 9.5%. Input material: peripheral blood. The receptors come from a man aged 18-30 years with active or convalescent COVID-19.

The chain joins TRBV25-1 to TRBJ1-4; D unclear. Trimming shortened V by 3 bases and J by 4 bases, and 12 bases separated the two germline ends. Germline CDR1 is MGHDK and CDR2 is SYGVNS. The CDR3 contains 15 residues. The CDR3 nucleotides read TGTGCCAGCAGTGACTACAGAGCATTTAATGAAAAACTGTTTTTT. It codes for CASSDYRAFNEKLFF. The full variable domain, in which reference TRBV25-1 and TRBJ1-4 provide the parts outside the CDR3, is EADIYQTPRYLVIGTGKKITLECSQTMGHDKMYWYQQDPGMELHLIHYSYGVNSTEKGDLSSESTVSRIRTEHFPLTLESARPSHTSQYLCASSDYRAFNEKLFFGSGTQLSVL.

This sequence joins TRBV10-2 and TRBJ2-1; a possible D gene is TRBD1 (6 bases). Looked up from germline, CDR1 is WSHSY and CDR2 is SAAADI. CDR3 length: 13 residues. V shed 6 bases and J shed 4 bases, with 10 bases lying between them. CDR3 nucleotides: TGCGCCAGCAGACAGGGTTGGTACAATGAGCAGTTCTTC. The encoded protein is CASRQGWYNEQFF.

This rearrangement joins TRBV13 to TRBJ2-3, with 7 bases aligning to TRBD1. With 4 bases clipped from V and 0 bases from J, the junction kept 4 bases outside the gene matches. Germline CDR1 PRHDT, CDR2 FYEKMQ (reference sequence). This CDR3 is built from 15 residues. The CDR3 here is CASSSTGMSTDTQYF. The CDR3 region has the DNA TGTGCCAGCAGCTCGACAGGGATGAGCACAGATACGCAGTATTTT. The complete variable domain, with remaining parts taken from reference TRBV13 and TRBJ2-3, reads AAGVIQSPRHLIKEKRETATLKCYPIPRHDTVYWYQQGPGQDPQFLISFYEKMQSDKGSIPDRFSAQQFSDYHSELNMSSLELGDSALYFCASSSTGMSTDTQYFGPGTRLTVL.

V and J are TRBV5-8 and TRBJ2-1, with D possibly matching TRBD1 (6 bases). The germline gives CDR1 SGHTS, CDR2 YDEGEE. CDR3 length equals 15 residues. Between the trimmed V and J ends, which lost 4 bases and 9 bases, there was a span of 20 bases. The CDR3 bases are TGTGCCAGCAGCAGAGGGACATCCCCGGGCGTTGAGCAGTTCTTC. Amino acids: CASSRGTSPGVEQFF.

This clone was counted only a few times. The chain carries TRBV4-3 and TRBJ1-5, with a tentative D call TRBD1 (6 bases). The CDR3 covers 18 residues. Germline V lookup: CDR1 LGHNA, CDR2 YSLEER. Trimming shortened V by 0 bases and J by 3 bases, and 18 bases separated the two germline ends. The CDR3 DNA sequence: TGCGCCAGCAGCCAAGATTACCCGGGTTTGGGGGCCAATCAGCCCCAGCATTTT. It yields the protein CASSQDYPGLGANQPQHF.

This sequence joins TRBV7-9 and TRBJ2-7; D possibly corresponds to TRBD1 (5 bases). The V gene lost 5 bases and the J gene lost 3 bases, with 11 bases spanning the gap. The CDR3 sequence is 13 residues long. In germline, CDR1 is SEHNR, CDR2 FQNEAQ (reference sequence). DNA for the CDR3: TGTGCCAGCAGCCCAGATACAGGCTACGAGCAGTACTTC. Amino acids: CASSPDTGYEQYF.

Remarks on this clone: A clone one base away is much larger, so this may be a read error. V and J are TRBV6-4 and TRBJ2-2; TRBD2 matches at 7 bases. Germline V gives CDR1 MRHNA, CDR2 SNTAGT. The CDR3 spans 14 residues. The V segment lost 2 bases and the J segment 3 bases; nucleotides outside the gene matches: 0. The CDR3 here is CASSDGGDTGELFF. CDR3 bases: TGTGCCAGCAGTGACGGGGGGGACACCGGGGAGCTGTTTTTT.